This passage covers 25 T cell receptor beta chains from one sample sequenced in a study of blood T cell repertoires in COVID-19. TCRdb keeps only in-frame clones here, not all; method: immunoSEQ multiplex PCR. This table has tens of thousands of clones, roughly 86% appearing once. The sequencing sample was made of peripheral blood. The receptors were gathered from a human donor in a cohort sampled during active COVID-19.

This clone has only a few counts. In DNA, the CDR3 is TGCGCCAGCAGTGAGCAGGGAGGACAGGGGGCGGGATACAATGAGCAGTTCTTC. The encoded protein is CASSEQGGQGAGYNEQFF. This rearrangement joins TRBV10-1 to TRBJ2-1, with 11 bases fitting TRBD1. V lost 2 bases, J lost 4 bases, and 10 bases stayed unmatched. The CDR3 runs to 18 residues. In germline, CDR1 is WNHNN, CDR2 SYGVQD (reference sequence).

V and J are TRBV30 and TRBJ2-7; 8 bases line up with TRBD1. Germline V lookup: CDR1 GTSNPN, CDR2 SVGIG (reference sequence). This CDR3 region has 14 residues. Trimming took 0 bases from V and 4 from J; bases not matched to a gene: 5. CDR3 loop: CAWSVRTGFYEQYF. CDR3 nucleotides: TGTGCCTGGAGTGTTCGGACAGGGTTTTACGAGCAGTACTTC.

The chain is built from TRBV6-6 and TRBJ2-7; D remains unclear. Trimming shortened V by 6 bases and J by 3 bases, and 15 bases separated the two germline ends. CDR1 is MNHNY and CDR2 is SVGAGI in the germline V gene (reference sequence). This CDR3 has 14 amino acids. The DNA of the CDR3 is TGTGCCAGCAGACCCCTAGGTTTCAACTACGAGCAGTACTTC. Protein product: CASRPLGFNYEQYF.

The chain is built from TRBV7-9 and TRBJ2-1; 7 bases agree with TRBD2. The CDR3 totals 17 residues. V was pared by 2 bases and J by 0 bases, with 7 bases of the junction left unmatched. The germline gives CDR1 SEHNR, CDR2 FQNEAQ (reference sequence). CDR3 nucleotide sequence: TGTGCCAGCAGCTTATTCACCGGGACTAACTCCTACAATGAGCAGTTCTTC. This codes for CASSLFTGTNSYNEQFF.

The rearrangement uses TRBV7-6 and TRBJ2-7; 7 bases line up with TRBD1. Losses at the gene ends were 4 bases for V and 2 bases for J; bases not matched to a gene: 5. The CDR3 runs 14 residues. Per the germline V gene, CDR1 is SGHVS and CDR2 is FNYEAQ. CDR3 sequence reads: CASSSGQRTYEQYF. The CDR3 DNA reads TGTGCCAGCAGCTCGGGACAGAGAACCTACGAGCAGTACTTC.

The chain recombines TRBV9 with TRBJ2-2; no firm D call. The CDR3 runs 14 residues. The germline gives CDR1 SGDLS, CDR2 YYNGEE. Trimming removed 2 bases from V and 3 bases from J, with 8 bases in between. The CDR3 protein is CASSVREDTGELFF. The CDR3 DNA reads TGTGCCAGCAGCGTTCGTGAGGACACCGGGGAGCTGTTTTTT.

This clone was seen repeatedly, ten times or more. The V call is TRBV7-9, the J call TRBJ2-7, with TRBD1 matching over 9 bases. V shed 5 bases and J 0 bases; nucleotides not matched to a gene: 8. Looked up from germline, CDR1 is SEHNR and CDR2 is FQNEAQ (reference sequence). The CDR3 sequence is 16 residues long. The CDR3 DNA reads TGTGCCAGCAGCCCGGAACCGGGACAGGGCTCCTACGAGCAGTACTTC. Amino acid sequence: CASSPEPGQGSYEQYF.

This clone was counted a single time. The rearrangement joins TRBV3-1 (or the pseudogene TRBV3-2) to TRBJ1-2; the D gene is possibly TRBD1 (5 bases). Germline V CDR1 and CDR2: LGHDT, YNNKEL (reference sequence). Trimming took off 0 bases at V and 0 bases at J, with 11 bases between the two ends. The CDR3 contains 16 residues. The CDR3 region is CASSQDWGEANYGYTF. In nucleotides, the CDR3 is TGTGCCAGCAGCCAAGATTGGGGGGAGGCTAACTATGGCTACACCTTC.

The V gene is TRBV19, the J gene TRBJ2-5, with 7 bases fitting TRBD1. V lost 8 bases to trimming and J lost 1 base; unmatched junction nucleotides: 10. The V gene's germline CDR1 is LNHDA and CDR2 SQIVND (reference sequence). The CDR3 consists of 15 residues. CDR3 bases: TGTGCCAGTGGATTGACAAACAGGGGCCAAGAGACCCAGTACTTC. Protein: CASGLTNRGQETQYF.

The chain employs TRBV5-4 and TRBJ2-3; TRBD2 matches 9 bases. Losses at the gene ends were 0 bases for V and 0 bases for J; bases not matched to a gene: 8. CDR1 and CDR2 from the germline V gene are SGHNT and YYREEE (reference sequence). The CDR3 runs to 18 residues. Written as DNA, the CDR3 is TGTGCCAGCAGCTTGGGGGGTAGCGGGGGTTCTAGCACAGATACGCAGTATTTT. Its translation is CASSLGGSGGSSTDTQYF.

The CDR3 bases are TGTGCCAGTAGTATAGGAGGTAACCGCCCTTCTGGAAACACCATATATTTT. Its protein product is CASSIGGNRPSGNTIYF. This sequence joins TRBV19 and TRBJ1-3; no clear D. The CDR3 is 17 amino acids. V was cut by 1 base and J by 1 base, with 14 bases left in between. Germline CDR1 is LNHDA and CDR2 is SQIVND (reference sequence).

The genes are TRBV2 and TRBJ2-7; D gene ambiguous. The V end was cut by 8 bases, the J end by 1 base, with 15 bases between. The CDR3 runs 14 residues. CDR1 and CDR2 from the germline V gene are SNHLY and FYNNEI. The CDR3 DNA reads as TGTGCCAGCCGAACCCCGCACCAGTCCTACGAGCAGTACTTC. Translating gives CASRTPHQSYEQYF. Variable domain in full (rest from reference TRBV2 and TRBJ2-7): EPEVTQTPSHQVTQMGQEVILRCVPISNHLYFYWYRQILGQKVEFLVSFYNNEISEKSEIFDDQFSVERPDGSNFTLKIRSTKLEDSAMYFCASRTPHQSYEQYFGPGTRLTVT.

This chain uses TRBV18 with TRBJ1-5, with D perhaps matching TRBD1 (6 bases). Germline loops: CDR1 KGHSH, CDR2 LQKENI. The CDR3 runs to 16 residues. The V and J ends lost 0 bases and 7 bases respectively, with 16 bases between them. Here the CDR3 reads CASSPPGTGKGQPQHF. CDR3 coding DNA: TGTGCCAGCTCACCACCCGGCACAGGGAAAGGGCAGCCCCAGCATTTT.

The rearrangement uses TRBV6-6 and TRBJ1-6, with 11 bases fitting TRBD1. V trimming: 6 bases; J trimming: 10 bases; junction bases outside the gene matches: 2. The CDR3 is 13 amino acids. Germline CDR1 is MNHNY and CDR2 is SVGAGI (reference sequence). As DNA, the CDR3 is TGTGCCAGCAGGGACAGGGGGCAATCACCCCTCCACTTT. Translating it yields CASRDRGQSPLHF.

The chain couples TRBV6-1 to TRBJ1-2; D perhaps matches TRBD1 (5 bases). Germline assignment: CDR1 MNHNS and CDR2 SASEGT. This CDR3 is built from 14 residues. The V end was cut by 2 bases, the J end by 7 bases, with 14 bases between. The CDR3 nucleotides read TGTGCCAGCAGTGAACTGGGGGGATCGGGTGGCTACACCTTC. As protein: CASSELGGSGGYTF.

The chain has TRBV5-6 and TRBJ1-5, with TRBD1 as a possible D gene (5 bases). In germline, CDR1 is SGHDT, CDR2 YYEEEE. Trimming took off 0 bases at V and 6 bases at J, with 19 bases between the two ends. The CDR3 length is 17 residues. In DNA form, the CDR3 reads TGTGCCAGCAGCTTGGGGGCAGGGTCCTCTTTTTCTCAGCCCCAGCATTTT. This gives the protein CASSLGAGSSFSQPQHF.

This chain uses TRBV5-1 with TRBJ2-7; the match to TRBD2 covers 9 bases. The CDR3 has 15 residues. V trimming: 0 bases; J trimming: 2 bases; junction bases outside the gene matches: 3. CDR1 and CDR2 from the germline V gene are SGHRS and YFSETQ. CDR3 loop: CASSLGGTSPYEQYF. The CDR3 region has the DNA TGCGCCAGCAGCTTGGGGGGGACTAGCCCCTACGAGCAGTACTTC.

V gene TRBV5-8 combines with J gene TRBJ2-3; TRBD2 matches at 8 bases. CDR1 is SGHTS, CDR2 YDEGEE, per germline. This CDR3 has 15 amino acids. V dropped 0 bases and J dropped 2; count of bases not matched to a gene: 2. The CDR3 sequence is CASSLDGGATDTQYF. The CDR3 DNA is TGTGCCAGCAGCTTGGACGGGGGGGCCACAGATACGCAGTATTTT.

The CDR3 bases are TGTGCCAGCAGCTTGTGGGGTACAGGGGGCCGAACCGGGGAGCTGTTTTTT. It is translated as CASSLWGTGGRTGELFF. The J gene is TRBJ2-2, the V gene TRBV5-8, with 9 bases lining up with TRBD1. CDR1 SGHTS and CDR2 YDEGEE come from the germline V gene. V shed 1 base, J shed 5 bases, and the junction held 9 bases outside the gene matches. CDR3 length: 17 residues.

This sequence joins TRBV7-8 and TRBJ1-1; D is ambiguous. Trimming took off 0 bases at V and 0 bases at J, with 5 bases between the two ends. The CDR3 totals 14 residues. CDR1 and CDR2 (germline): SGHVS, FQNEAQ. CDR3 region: CASSLAEVNTEAFF. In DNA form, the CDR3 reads TGTGCCAGCAGCTTAGCGGAGGTGAACACTGAAGCTTTCTTT.

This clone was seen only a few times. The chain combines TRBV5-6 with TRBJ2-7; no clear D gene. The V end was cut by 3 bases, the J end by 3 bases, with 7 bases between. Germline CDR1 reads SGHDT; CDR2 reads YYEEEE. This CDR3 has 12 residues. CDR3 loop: CASSSQNYEQYF. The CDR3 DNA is TGTGCCAGCAGCTCACAGAACTACGAGCAGTACTTC.

The chain's CDR3 is CASSEERTGEQFF. The CDR3 DNA follows: TGTGCCAGTAGTGAGGAAAGGACTGGAGAGCAGTTCTTC. The chain combines TRBV19 with TRBJ2-1, with D maybe TRBD2 (5 bases). The V gene lost 5 bases and the J gene lost 10 bases, with 15 bases spanning the gap. The CDR3 extends over 13 amino acids. Germline V gives CDR1 LNHDA, CDR2 SQIVND (reference sequence).

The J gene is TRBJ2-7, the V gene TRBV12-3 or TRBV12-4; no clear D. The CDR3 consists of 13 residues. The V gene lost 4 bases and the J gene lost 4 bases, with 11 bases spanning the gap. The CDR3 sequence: CASSSFDWYEQYF. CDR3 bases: TGTGCCAGCAGTTCCTTCGACTGGTACGAGCAGTACTTC.

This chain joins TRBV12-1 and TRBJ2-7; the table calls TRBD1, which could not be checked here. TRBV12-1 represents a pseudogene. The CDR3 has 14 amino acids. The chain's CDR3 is CASSIQGATLEQYF. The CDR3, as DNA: TGTGCCAGCAGCATACAGGGGGCTACTTTGGAGCAGTACTTC.

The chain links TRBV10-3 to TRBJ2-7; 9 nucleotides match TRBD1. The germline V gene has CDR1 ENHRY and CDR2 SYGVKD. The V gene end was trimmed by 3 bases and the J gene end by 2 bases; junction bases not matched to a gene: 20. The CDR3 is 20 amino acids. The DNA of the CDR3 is TGTGCCATCAGTGACCCGATTGCTTTCGAGGGACAGGGTTTAACCTACGAGCAGTACTTC. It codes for CAISDPIAFEGQGLTYEQYF.